This T cell receptor beta chain was profiled in a study of metastatic and nonmetastatic thyroid tumors. General study points: Reported TCR beta diversity, measured in blood and tumor, was significantly higher for malignant thyroid tumors than for benign nodules.

This clone occurred many times. Its antigen is currently unknown. Each patient went into thyroid surgery without having received any treatment. Per the original methods: Clinicopathological groups differed in CDR3, with these differences serving to build a distant-metastasis classifier for papillary thyroid cancer. TCRdb recomputed clones from the PCR reads via MiXCR. For this entry, the V and J calls and clone size follow TCRdb and not the study's own pipeline. The sample has about 39,000 clones; around 20% are singletons. V was pared by 10 bases and J by 2 bases, with 4 bases of the junction left unmatched. This CDR3 has 12 residues. CDR1 MDHEN and CDR2 SYDVKM come from the germline V gene.

The TCR comes from a female donor with papillary thyroid cancer or a benign thyroid nodule (not recorded which). Some clones in this sample may be carry-over from other donors' samples. Sequenced: blood. The V call is TRBV28, the J call TRBJ1-2; TRBD1 aligns across 7 bases. The CDR3 sequence is CATQQGNYGYTF. The CDR3 region has the DNA TGTGCCACCCAACAGGGGAACTATGGCTACACCTTC.